A selection of T cell receptor beta chains follows, all from one sample in a study of blood T cell repertoires in COVID-19. Data came from immunoSEQ multiplex PCR; TCRdb stores just in-frame clones and leaves some out. The sample carries hundreds of thousands of clones, 80% to 90% recorded once. The sequenced sample consisted of peripheral blood. The source of these receptors is a woman aged 30 to 39 with active or convalescent COVID-19. Both conserved end residues are part of each CDR3. A D gene is named only where the DNA matches it firmly. Clone size is not always given. Where it is, it says once, few, many or a class for expanded clones.

-,TRBV3-1/TRBV3-2,-,TRBJ2-7,CASSPGGISYEQYF,TGTGCCAGCAGCCCGGGTGGAATCTCCTACGAGCAGTACTTC
-,TRBV6-1,few,TRBJ2-5,CASSEKIGGQETQYF,TGTGCCAGCAGTGAAAAAATCGGCGGGCAAGAGACCCAGTACTTC
TRBD2,TRBV29-1,-,TRBJ2-1,CSATGTTEQFF,TGCAGCGCTACCGGGACTACTGAGCAGTTCTTC
-,TRBV3-1/TRBV3-2,-,TRBJ1-2,CASSLFGESTSPYGYTF,TGTGCCAGCAGCCTCTTCGGGGAATCCACGAGCCCGTATGGCTACACCTTC
-,TRBV5-6,-,TRBJ1-3,CASSEGKLSSGNTIYF,TGTGCCAGCAGCGAGGGTAAACTGAGCTCTGGAAACACCATATATTTT
-,TRBV29-1,-,TRBJ1-2,CSVEPQPNYGYTF,TGCAGCGTTGAACCACAACCTAACTATGGCTACACCTTC
-,TRBV6-5,-,TRBJ1-5,CASSLGGSQPQHF,TGTGCCAGCAGCCTTGGTGGGAGTCAGCCCCAGCATTTT
TRBD2,TRBV9,-,TRBJ2-1,CASSVAPTSDYNEQFF,TGTGCCAGCAGCGTAGCTCCGACTAGCGACTACAATGAGCAGTTCTTC
-,TRBV28,-,TRBJ2-5,CASSINPPAGAETQYF,TGTGCCAGCAGCATCAATCCTCCGGCGGGGGCGGAGACCCAGTACTTC
TRBD2,TRBV7-6,-,TRBJ2-1,CASSSQGLAGTEQFF,TGTGCCAGCAGCTCCCAAGGACTAGCGGGAACTGAGCAGTTCTTC
-,TRBV7-7,-,TRBJ1-2,CASSSTGKAANNYGYTF,TGTGCCAGCAGCTCCACAGGGAAGGCGGCAAACAACTATGGCTACACCTTC
-,TRBV10-2,once,TRBJ1-1,CASRAHTEAFF,TGCGCCAGCAGGGCTCACACTGAAGCTTTCTTT
-,TRBV25-1,once,TRBJ1-2,CASSELGQLGYGYTF,TGTGCCAGCAGTGAATTGGGGCAGCTAGGCTATGGCTACACCTTC
TRBD1,TRBV5-1,-,TRBJ1-2,CASSLESRGRDGYTF,TGCGCCAGCAGCTTGGAGAGCAGGGGGCGCGATGGCTACACCTTC
-,TRBV11-2,-,TRBJ1-1,CASSPDAGGSWNTEAFF,TGTGCCAGCAGCCCTGACGCAGGAGGAAGTTGGAACACTGAAGCTTTCTTT
TRBD1,TRBV3-1/TRBV3-2,-,TRBJ2-7,CASSQTPGGGYEQYF,TGTGCCAGCAGCCAAACGCCAGGGGGCGGGTACGAGCAGTACTTC
TRBD2,TRBV5-4,once,TRBJ2-3,CASSSGLAGETDTQYF,TGTGCCAGCAGTTCCGGACTAGCGGGGGAGACAGATACGCAGTATTTT
TRBD1,TRBV27,-,TRBJ2-7,CASRPGQRGTYEQYF,TGTGCCAGCAGGCCGGGACAGAGAGGGACCTACGAGCAGTACTTC
-,TRBV18,-,TRBJ2-1,CASSPTRLGSSYNEQFF,TGTGCCAGCTCACCAACGCGACTAGGGAGCTCCTACAATGAGCAGTTCTTC
TRBD2,TRBV6-1,-,TRBJ2-1,CASSEARSSGGSSYNEQFF,TGTGCCAGCAGTGAAGCAAGATCATCCGGGGGGAGCTCCTACAATGAGCAGTTCTTC
-,TRBV29-1,-,TRBJ2-7,CSVGGETYEQYF,TGCAGCGTCGGCGGGGAGACCTACGAGCAGTACTTC
TRBD1,TRBV19,-,TRBJ2-7,CASSLGQGIWEQYF,TGTGCCAGTAGCCTGGGACAGGGAATTTGGGAGCAGTACTTC
-,TRBV10-3,-,TRBJ1-4,CATRDFEEKLFF,TGTGCCACCCGGGACTTCGAGGAAAAACTGTTTTTT
-,TRBV6-6,-,TRBJ1-6,CASSRTDNILHF,TGTGCCAGCAGCAGGACAGATAATATCCTCCACTTT
-,TRBV24-1,-,TRBJ2-7,CATSDLKQIYEQYF,TGTGCCACCAGTGATTTAAAACAGATCTACGAGCAGTACTTC
-,TRBV6-5,-,TRBJ1-2,CASSYDRPTMSYGYTF,TGTGCCAGCAGTTACGACAGACCAACTATGAGCTATGGCTACACCTTC
TRBD1,TRBV5-1,-,TRBJ2-5,CASSLVGTGGGQETQYF,TGCGCCAGCAGCTTGGTTGGGACAGGGGGAGGCCAAGAGACCCAGTACTTC
-,TRBV5-1,-,TRBJ1-2,CASSRGGSDGYTF,TGCGCCAGCAGCCGAGGGGGTAGCGATGGCTACACCTTC
TRBD1,TRBV25-1,-,TRBJ2-3,CASSELGQTTDTQYF,TGTGCCAGCAGTGAATTGGGACAGACAACAGATACGCAGTATTTT
-,TRBV6-5,-,TRBJ2-7,CASRTAWATYEQYF,TGTGCCAGCAGGACAGCCTGGGCCACCTACGAGCAGTACTTC
TRBD1,TRBV5-8,few,TRBJ1-5,CASSLGTGGDSNQPQHF,TGTGCCAGCAGCTTGGGGACAGGGGGTGATAGCAATCAGCCCCAGCATTTT
TRBD2,TRBV6-2/TRBV6-3,few,TRBJ2-7,CASSAILAGPGNEQYF,TGTGCCAGCAGTGCCATTCTAGCGGGTCCCGGGAACGAGCAGTACTTC
-,TRBV14,-,TRBJ2-7,CASSQDAGTPPREQYF,TGTGCCAGCAGCCAAGACGCGGGGACTCCCCCTCGTGAGCAGTACTTC
-,TRBV4-2,-,TRBJ2-5,CASSQGLAYGQETQYF,TGTGCCAGCAGCCAAGGTTTAGCCTACGGGCAAGAGACCCAGTACTTC
TRBD1,TRBV30,-,TRBJ2-5,CAWSLDGTAVPPLYQETQYF,TGTGCCTGGAGTTTAGACGGGACAGCTGTTCCCCCCTTGTACCAAGAGACCCAGTACTTC
-,TRBV2,few,TRBJ1-4,CASSDYRSGEKLFF,TGTGCCAGCAGTGATTACAGGTCGGGTGAAAAACTGTTTTTT
-,TRBV12-2,-,TRBJ2-1,CASRLRGPRHEQFF,TGTGCAAGTCGCTTAAGGGGCCCCCGGCATGAGCAGTTCTTC
-,TRBV27,-,TRBJ1-3,CASRSEGAGNTIYF,TGTGCCAGCAGGTCCGAGGGGGCTGGAAACACCATATATTTT
TRBD1,TRBV3-1/TRBV3-2,-,TRBJ1-2,CASSRTTMRQGGGYTF,TGTGCCAGCAGCCGTACTACCATGCGACAGGGGGGAGGCTACACCTTC
-,TRBV4-2,once,TRBJ1-2,CASSQDITGWDGYTF,TGTGCCAGCAGCCAAGATATTACAGGATGGGATGGCTACACCTTC
TRBD2,TRBV10-3,-,TRBJ2-1,CAIHDGTSGRASSYNEQFF,TGTGCCATCCACGACGGGACTAGCGGGAGGGCTAGCTCCTACAATGAGCAGTTCTTC
-,TRBV12-3/TRBV12-4,-,TRBJ1-2,CAKRTDFCGYTF,TGTGCCAAGAGGACAGACTTTTGCGGCTACACCTTC
-,TRBV5-1,-,TRBJ1-3,CASSLKADGNTIYF,TGCGCCAGCAGCTTGAAGGCGGATGGAAACACCATATATTTT
-,TRBV6-2/TRBV6-3,-,TRBJ1-4,CASSYPYPGETENEKLFF,TGTGCCAGCAGTTACCCCTATCCCGGGGAAACGGAAAATGAAAAACTGTTTTTT
-,TRBV28,-,TRBJ2-1,CASSPLLGGSYNEQFF,TGTGCCAGCAGTCCCCTCTTGGGGGGCTCCTACAATGAGCAGTTCTTC
-,TRBV5-1,-,TRBJ1-4,CASTTPEREKLFF,TGCGCCAGCACGACACCGGAGCGGGAAAAACTGTTTTTT
-,TRBV7-9,-,TRBJ1-2,CASIQSSGAIYYGYTF,TGTGCCAGCATCCAAAGCTCAGGGGCGATTTACTATGGCTACACCTTC
-,TRBV2,few,TRBJ1-1,CASSERGFDTEAFF,TGTGCCAGCAGTGAGCGGGGGTTCGACACTGAAGCTTTCTTT
TRBD1,TRBV12-3/TRBV12-4,-,TRBJ2-7,CASSWTGSREQYF,TGTGCCAGCAGCTGGACAGGATCTCGCGAGCAGTACTTC
TRBD2,TRBV6-5,-,TRBJ2-1,CASGSSGRNEQFF,TGTGCCAGCGGGTCTAGCGGGAGGAATGAGCAGTTCTTC
TRBD2,TRBV15,-,TRBJ2-1,CATSRAPGTSGTNEQFF,TGTGCCACCAGCAGAGCCCCCGGGACTAGCGGGACCAATGAGCAGTTCTTC
TRBD1,TRBV6-6,-,TRBJ2-7,CASSLIVPGQGRSYEQYF,TGTGCCAGCAGTCTCATAGTCCCGGGACAGGGTAGGTCCTACGAGCAGTACTTC
TRBD1,TRBV27,-,TRBJ1-4,CASSLQGANEKLFF,TGTGCCAGCAGTTTACAGGGGGCTAATGAAAAACTGTTTTTT
TRBD1,TRBV19,once,TRBJ1-2,CASTPIDRGDYGYTF,TGTGCCAGTACCCCGATCGACAGGGGGGACTATGGCTACACCTTC
-,TRBV5-5,-,TRBJ2-5,CASSSGLEETQYF,TGTGCCAGCAGCTCAGGTCTGGAAGAGACCCAGTACTTC
-,TRBV13,-,TRBJ2-7,CASSYSSESEQYF,TGTGCCAGCAGCTACTCGAGTGAGTCCGAGCAGTACTTC
-,TRBV5-5,-,TRBJ2-7,CASSGPGFSYYEQYF,TGTGCCAGCAGCGGCCCGGGATTCTCTTACTACGAGCAGTACTTC